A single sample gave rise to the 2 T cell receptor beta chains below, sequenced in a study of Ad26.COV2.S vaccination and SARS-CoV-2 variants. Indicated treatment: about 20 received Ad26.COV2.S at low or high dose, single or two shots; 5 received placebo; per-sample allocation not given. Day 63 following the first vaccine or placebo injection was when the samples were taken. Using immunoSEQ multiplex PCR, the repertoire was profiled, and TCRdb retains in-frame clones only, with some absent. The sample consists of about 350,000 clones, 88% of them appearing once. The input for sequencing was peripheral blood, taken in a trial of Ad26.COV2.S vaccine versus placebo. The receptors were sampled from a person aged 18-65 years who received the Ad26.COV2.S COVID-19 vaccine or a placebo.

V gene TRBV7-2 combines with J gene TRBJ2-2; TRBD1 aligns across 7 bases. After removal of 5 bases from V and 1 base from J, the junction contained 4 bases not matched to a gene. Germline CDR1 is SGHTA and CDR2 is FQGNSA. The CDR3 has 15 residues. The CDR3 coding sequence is TGTGCCAGCAGCCCGGGACAGATGAACACCGGGGAGCTGTTTTTT. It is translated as CASSPGQMNTGELFF.

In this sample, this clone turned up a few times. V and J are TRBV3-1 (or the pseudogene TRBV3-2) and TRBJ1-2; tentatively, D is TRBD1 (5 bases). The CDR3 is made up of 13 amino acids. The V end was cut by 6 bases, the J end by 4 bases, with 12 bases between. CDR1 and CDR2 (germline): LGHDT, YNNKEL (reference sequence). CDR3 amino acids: CASSPGTTYGYTF. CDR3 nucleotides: TGTGCCAGCAGTCCCGGGACTACCTATGGCTACACCTTC.